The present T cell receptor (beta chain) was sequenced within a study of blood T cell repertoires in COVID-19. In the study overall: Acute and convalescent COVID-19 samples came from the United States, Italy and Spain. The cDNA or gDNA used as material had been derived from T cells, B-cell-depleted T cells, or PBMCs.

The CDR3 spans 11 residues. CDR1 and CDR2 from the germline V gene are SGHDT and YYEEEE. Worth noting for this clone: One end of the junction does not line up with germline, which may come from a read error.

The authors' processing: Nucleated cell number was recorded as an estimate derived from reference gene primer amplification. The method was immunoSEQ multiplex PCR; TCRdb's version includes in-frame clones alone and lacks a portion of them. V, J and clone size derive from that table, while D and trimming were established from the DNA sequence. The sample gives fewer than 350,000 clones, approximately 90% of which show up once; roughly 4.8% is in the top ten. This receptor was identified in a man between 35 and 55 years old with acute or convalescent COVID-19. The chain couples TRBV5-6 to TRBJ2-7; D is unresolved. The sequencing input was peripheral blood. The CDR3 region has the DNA TGTGCCAGCAGCTTGTACACTATGATAGACTTC. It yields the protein CASSLYTMIDF.